This is a list of T cell receptor beta chains from one sample in a study of T cells in Graves' hyperthyroidism and ophthalmopathy. TCRdb itself ran the multiplex PCR reads through MiXCR, one entry per CDR3 protein. The table lists roughly 700,000 distinct CDR3 sequences, 14% of them singletons. Input material: blood. These TCRs come from a woman under 30 with Graves' hyperthyroidism. CDR3s include the opening cysteine and the closing phenylalanine or tryptophan. Each record gives: clone size, D gene, V gene, J gene, CDR3 protein, CDR3 DNA. The D gene is left open where the match is weak. Clone size is shown for a subset of rows, as once, few, many or a class of expanded clone.

NA	NA	TRBV4-3	TRBJ2-5	CASSQRPNAQETQYF	TGCGCCAGCAGCCAACGGCCGAACGCACAAGAGACCCAGTACTTC
NA	TRBD2	TRBV4-2	TRBJ2-2	CASSLTTSGPGELFF	TGTGCCAGCAGTCTTACGACTAGCGGGCCCGGGGAGCTGTTTTTT
many	TRBD2	TRBV6-1	TRBJ2-5	CASSEGLAGDGETQYF	TGTGCCAGCAGTGAGGGACTAGCGGGAGATGGTGAGACCCAGTACTTC
many	TRBD2	TRBV11-2	TRBJ2-1	CASSRLAASYNEQFF	TGTGCCAGCAGCCGACTAGCCGCCTCCTACAATGAGCAGTTCTTC
NA	NA	TRBV7-9	TRBJ1-1	CASSPRWGDTEAFF	TGTGCCAGCAGCCCTAGGTGGGGGGACACTGAAGCTTTCTTT
NA	TRBD2	TRBV7-3	TRBJ2-1	CASSPTSDYNEQFF	TGTGCCAGCAGCCCAACTAGCGACTACAATGAGCAGTTCTTC
NA	NA	TRBV30	TRBJ2-7	CAWQRESEQYF	TGTGCCTGGCAAAGGGAAAGCGAGCAGTACTTC
many	NA	TRBV5-8	TRBJ1-5	CASSLRGVNQPQHF	TGTGCCAGCAGCCTAAGGGGCGTTAATCAGCCCCAGCATTTT
NA	NA	TRBV4-1	TRBJ2-7	CASSQGTAYSYEQYF	TGCGCCAGCAGCCAAGGGACAGCCTACTCCTACGAGCAGTACTTC
NA	TRBD1	TRBV6-1	TRBJ1-2	CASTPGQGALGYTF	TGTGCCAGCACCCCGGGACAGGGGGCGCTTGGCTACACCTTC
many	NA	TRBV7-2	TRBJ2-1	CASSLGADYNEQFF	TGTGCCAGCAGCTTAGGGGCAGACTACAATGAGCAGTTCTTC
few	NA	TRBV29-1	TRBJ2-1	CSVEGSQELRYNEQFF	TGCAGCGTTGAAGGTTCCCAGGAGCTGCGATACAATGAGCAGTTCTTC
NA	TRBD2	TRBV7-3	TRBJ2-7	CASSPGTRGASSYEQYF	TGTGCCAGCAGCCCGGGGACTAGAGGGGCTAGCTCCTACGAGCAGTACTTC
many	NA	TRBV28	TRBJ2-1	CASSRTGLINRGIGSYNEQFF	TGTGCCAGCAGTCGAACCGGACTCATCAACCGGGGTATCGGGTCCTACAATGAGCAGTTCTTC
many	NA	TRBV5-5	TRBJ2-1	CASSLYGTDYNEQFF	TGTGCCAGCAGCTTGTACGGGACGGACTACAATGAGCAGTTCTTC
many	NA	TRBV12-3/TRBV12-4	TRBJ2-3	CASSTRQADTQYF	TGTGCCAGCAGTACCAGACAGGCAGATACGCAGTATTTT
NA	TRBD1	TRBV12-3/TRBV12-4	TRBJ2-6	CASRSRDRGSGANVLTF	TGTGCCAGCAGATCCCGGGACAGGGGAAGTGGGGCCAACGTCCTGACTTTC
NA	TRBD1	TRBV29-1	TRBJ1-2	CSVTGGESGSYGYTF	TGCAGCGTCACAGGGGGCGAGTCCGGTAGCTATGGCTACACCTTC
many	NA	TRBV28	TRBJ2-3	CASSLGVPSTDTQYF	TGTGCCAGCAGTTTGGGGGTCCCTAGCACAGATACGCAGTATTTT
many	NA	TRBV28	TRBJ2-3	CASSFRETGTDTQYF	TGTGCCAGCAGTTTCCGGGAGACCGGCACAGATACGCAGTATTTT
many	NA	TRBV10-3	TRBJ2-3	CAISEVDTQYF	TGTGCCATCAGTGAGGTGGATACGCAGTATTTT
many	NA	TRBV30	TRBJ2-5	CAWSGGGRETQYF	TGTGCCTGGAGCGGAGGCGGCCGGGAGACCCAGTACTTC
few	TRBD2	TRBV9	TRBJ2-7	CASSVEGGRLNEQYF	TGTGCCAGCAGCGTAGAAGGCGGGAGGTTAAACGAGCAGTACTTC
NA	NA	TRBV27	TRBJ2-1	CASSFTRYNEQFF	TGTGCCAGCAGTTTTACTAGATACAATGAGCAGTTCTTC
few	NA	TRBV27	TRBJ1-5	CASSLWGPDANQPQHF	TGTGCCAGCAGTTTATGGGGTCCTGATGCTAATCAGCCCCAGCATTTT
few	NA	TRBV30	TRBJ2-3	CAWTGDSTDTQYF	TGTGCCTGGACAGGAGATAGCACAGATACGCAGTATTTT
few	NA	TRBV19	TRBJ2-1	CASSIRRGALYNEQFF	TGTGCCAGTAGTATTCGCAGGGGGGCCCTCTACAATGAGCAGTTCTTC
NA	TRBD1	TRBV11-2	TRBJ2-1	CASSSPGQVKDEQFF	TGTGCCAGCAGCTCCCCGGGACAGGTTAAGGATGAGCAGTTCTTC
few	NA	TRBV28	TRBJ1-1	CASSPGRKRRNTEAFF	TGTGCCAGCAGTCCCGGACGCAAACGGAGGAACACTGAAGCTTTCTTT
many	NA	TRBV30	TRBJ2-3	CAGRRGGGTDTQYF	TGTGCCGGCCGCAGGGGAGGAGGCACAGATACGCAGTATTTT
NA	TRBD1	TRBV27	TRBJ1-1	CATSNGQGALGNTEAFF	TGTGCCACCAGCAACGGACAGGGGGCTTTGGGGAACACTGAAGCTTTCTTT